The clone carrying this T cell receptor (beta chain) appeared a few times. Its antigen is unknown. The data derive from a study of cytomegalovirus exposure and HLA in healthy donors. V was shortened by 6 bases and J by 8 bases, with 13 bases between the two germline ends. Germline CDR1 and CDR2: SGHTA and FQGNSA. The CDR3 consists of 12 residues. Study observations and caveats: The study listed 150 to 200 cytomegalovirus-associated TCR beta chains. Using the classifier, cytomegalovirus status was reportedly diagnosed with high specificity and sensitivity.

Data came from immunoSEQ multiplex PCR; TCRdb stores just in-frame clones and leaves some out. The profile covers about 160,000 clones, with 95% to 97% appearing a single time and about 0.89% taken by the ten largest. The chain carries TRBV7-2 and TRBJ1-2; possible D gene TRBD1, 5 bases. Sequencing used PBMCs. The TCR was taken from a woman aged 18-29 years in good health and CMV-seronegative. The CDR3 region has the DNA TGTGCCAGCAGTTACGGGGGGATAGGCTACACCTTC. Translated, it gives CASSYGGIGYTF. The variable domain in full, with the rest retrieved from reference TRBV7-2 and TRBJ1-2, is GAGVSQSPSNKVTEKGKDVELRCDPISGHTALYWYRQSLGQGLEFLIYFQGNSAPDKSGLPSDRFSAERTGGSVSTLTIQRTQQEDSAVYLCASSYGGIGYTFGSGTRLTVV.